This is a list of T cell receptor beta chains from one sample in a study of metastatic and nonmetastatic thyroid tumors. TCRdb recomputed clones from the PCR reads via MiXCR. This sample has 25,000 to 35,000 clones, with 15% to 20% found just once. The sequenced sample was blood. The receptors were gathered from a female donor with papillary thyroid cancer or a benign thyroid nodule (not recorded which). Some clones in this sample may be carry-over from other donors' samples. CDR3s include the opening cysteine and the closing phenylalanine or tryptophan. The D gene is left open where the match is weak. Size is omitted from some rows. Given values are once, few, many or a class for expanded clones.

D	V	J	size	DNA	CDR3
.	TRBV7-9	TRBJ2-2	many	TGTGCCAGCAGCCCCGGGACCGGGGAGCTGTTTTTT	CASSPGTGELFF
.	TRBV24-1	TRBJ2-6	many	TGTGCCACCAGTGATTTCCGACGGGACTTCGTATCTGGGGCCAACGTCCTGACTTTC	CATSDFRRDFVSGANVLTF
TRBD2	TRBV5-4	TRBJ2-7	few	TGTGCCAGCAGCATCACTAGCGGTTACGAGCAGTACTTC	CASSITSGYEQYF
.	TRBV5-6	TRBJ2-7	many	TGTGCCAGCAGTTACGGTATAGGGGGTCTCAACGAGCAGTACTTC	CASSYGIGGLNEQYF
TRBD1	TRBV20-1	TRBJ2-7	.	TGCATTCCAGGGGGCGGGATCTCCTACGAGCAGTACTTC	CIPGGGISYEQYF
.	TRBV6-2/TRBV6-3	TRBJ2-7	.	TGTGCCAGCAGTTACGAGGGGGGGTACGAGCAGTACTTC	CASSYEGGYEQYF
.	TRBV25-1	TRBJ2-5	many	TGTGCCAGCAGTGATCCCCCAGAGACCCAGTACTTC	CASSDPPETQYF
TRBD1	TRBV4-3	TRBJ1-1	many	TGCGTCAGCAGCCAACTTTACGGGACAGGGACTGAAGCTTTCTTT	CVSSQLYGTGTEAFF
.	TRBV30	TRBJ2-6	many	TGTGCCTGGAGTCCCGATTTCTCTGGGGCCAACGTCCTGACTTTC	CAWSPDFSGANVLTF
TRBD1	TRBV24-1	TRBJ1-6	many	TGTGCCACAAGAGGGACAGGTCTAAATTCACCCCTCCACTTT	CATRGTGLNSPLHF
.	TRBV9	TRBJ2-7	.	TGTGCCATCAGCGCCTGGGGGGTGGAAGACGAGCAGTACTTC	CAISAWGVEDEQYF
.	TRBV7-9	TRBJ1-2	.	TGTGCCAGCAGCCCCGGACAGTATAACTATGGCTACACCTTC	CASSPGQYNYGYTF
.	TRBV9	TRBJ2-2	.	TGTGCCAGCAGCGAGTTGGAGGGTCCCACCGGGGAGCTGTTTTTT	CASSELEGPTGELFF
TRBD2	TRBV7-2	TRBJ2-1	many	TGTGCCAGCAGCTTAGGGGGGCTAGCGGGTAGAACCTACAATGAGCAGTTCTTC	CASSLGGLAGRTYNEQFF
.	TRBV3-1	TRBJ1-1	many	TGTGCCAGCAGCCAAGTATCCTGGAGCGGCACTGAAGCTTTCTTT	CASSQVSWSGTEAFF